These 21 T cell receptor beta chains were all obtained from the same sample, sequenced in a study of T-cell reconstitution after alpha-beta-depleted transplantation in children. Library preparation (for TCRbeta) was performed with unique molecular identifiers. Each CDR3 protein gets one entry after TCRdb re-called the PCR reads with MiXCR. In the table there are some 840,000 distinct CDR3 sequences, 15% to 20% of which are singletons. This sample comprised PBMCs, mostly from graft donor cells, obtained 360 days after TCRalphabeta/CD19-depleted stem cell transplant. Source of these receptors: a male patient between 10 and 17 years old who had a stem cell transplant for acute lymphoblastic leukemia, so the T cells may come from the graft donor.

This clonotype came up a few times. This chain joins TRBV24-1 and TRBJ2-6; D remains ambiguous. The CDR3 consists of 15 residues. The germline gives CDR1 KGHDR, CDR2 SFDVKD. The V gene lost 5 bases and the J gene lost 0 bases, with 7 bases spanning the gap. The CDR3 is CATSADDSGANVLTF. The CDR3, as DNA: TGTGCCACCAGTGCGGACGACTCTGGGGCCAACGTCCTGACTTTC.

V usage is TRBV11-3 and J usage is TRBJ2-1; D is undetermined. This CDR3 is 15 amino acids long. Trimming shortened V by 3 bases and J by 5 bases, and 14 bases separated the two germline ends. From germline, CDR1 is SGHNT and CDR2 YENEEA. CDR3 amino acids: CASSFRRSTNNEQFF. In nucleotides, the CDR3 is TGTGCCAGCAGCTTCAGACGGTCAACAAACAATGAGCAGTTCTTC.

This sequence joins TRBV10-3 and TRBJ1-1; the D gene is possibly TRBD1 (6 bases). CDR1 ENHRY and CDR2 SYGVKD come from the germline V gene. Trimming removed 0 bases at V and 1 base at J, with 6 bases between. The CDR3 has 14 amino acids. The chain's CDR3 is CAISESGQNTEAFF. CDR3 nucleotides: TGTGCCATCAGTGAGTCGGGACAGAACACTGAAGCTTTCTTT.

J is TRBJ2-7 and V is TRBV6-5; D remains ambiguous. Trimming removed 1 base at V and 4 bases at J, with 8 bases between. Germline V gene lookup returns CDR1 MNHEY and CDR2 SVGAGI. The length of the CDR3 is 13 residues. CDR3 nucleotide sequence: TGTGCCAGCAGTTACTTCGTGGGGTACGAGCAGTACTTC. Translating it yields CASSYFVGYEQYF.

This clonotype was seen a handful of times. CDR3 DNA sequence: TGTGCCAGCAGTTCCCCAGGGAGGGCGTACAATGAGCAGTTCTTC. The encoded protein is CASSSPGRAYNEQFF. The V and J genes are TRBV27 and TRBJ2-1, with 7 positions matching TRBD2. CDR3 length: 15 amino acids. V was clipped by 4 bases and J by 4 bases; unmatched bases: 7. Germline V gene lookup returns CDR1 MNHEY and CDR2 SMNVEV (reference sequence).

The table lists this clonotype with many counts. The chain uses TRBV4-1 and TRBJ2-5; 13 nucleotides agree with TRBD2. Germline CDR1 reads MGHRA; CDR2 reads YSYEKL. There are 16 residues in the CDR3. J was trimmed by 5 bases and V by 6 bases; bases with no gene match: 9. Written as DNA, the CDR3 is TGCGCCAGCAGGCCCACTAGCGGGAGGGCCGCGGAGACCCAGTACTTC. Encoded protein: CASRPTSGRAAETQYF.

The chain carries TRBV27 and TRBJ2-4; no clear D. Germline CDR1 reads MNHEY; CDR2 reads SMNVEV (reference sequence). V lost 3 bases to trimming and J lost 0 bases, with 15 bases between them. The CDR3 has 17 residues. This CDR3 reads CASSLSGRSAAKNIQYF. In DNA form, the CDR3 reads TGTGCCAGCAGTTTGTCTGGGCGCTCTGCAGCCAAAAACATTCAGTACTTC.

In this sample, this clonotype turned up a few times. The CDR3 DNA sequence: TGCGCCAGCAGCCTGACTAGCGGGGGCCCCGGGTACAATGAGCAGTTCTTC. It specifies CASSLTSGGPGYNEQFF. V and J are TRBV5-1 and TRBJ2-1; 12 nucleotides line up with TRBD2. Germline CDR1 reads SGHRS; CDR2 reads YFSETQ. The CDR3 totals 17 residues. Losses at the gene ends were 4 bases for V and 4 bases for J; bases not matched to a gene: 9.

In this sample, this clonotype turned up a few times. The chain has TRBV29-1 and TRBJ2-7; the D gene is possibly TRBD1 (6 bases). Trimming removed 6 bases at V and 2 bases at J, with 14 bases between. CDR3 length: 13 residues. Germline V gene sequence: CDR1 SQVTM, CDR2 ANQGSEA. The CDR3: CSVYREPTYEQYF. The CDR3 coding sequence is TGCAGCGTGTACAGGGAGCCAACCTACGAGCAGTACTTC.

A few counts support this clonotype. The chain is built from TRBV12-3 or TRBV12-4 and TRBJ2-1; no reliable D call. The CDR3 runs 18 residues. Trimming took 7 bases from V and 4 from J, leaving 26 bases between them. This CDR3 reads CASTLYFLGEEIYNEQFF. DNA for the CDR3: TGTGCCAGCACCTTATATTTTCTTGGTGAGGAGATTTACAATGAGCAGTTCTTC.

This chain joins TRBV5-4 and TRBJ1-2, with 7 bases identical to TRBD1. This CDR3 spans 20 amino acids. Germline-derived CDR1 and CDR2 are SGHNT and YYREEE (reference sequence). With V trimmed by 0 bases and J by 4 bases, 21 bases remained unmatched. CDR3 DNA sequence: TGTGCCAGCAGCTTGGACAGGGGAAGGGCCACCTATCCGGGGGTCTATGGCTACACCTTC. This sequence encodes CASSLDRGRATYPGVYGYTF.

This clonotype came up many times. The rearrangement joins TRBV7-3 to TRBJ2-2, with D perhaps matching TRBD2 (5 bases). V shed 8 bases and J shed 6 bases, with 13 bases lying between them. Germline V gene lookup returns CDR1 SGHTA and CDR2 FQGTGA. The CDR3 spans 13 residues. CDR3 sequence (DNA): TGTGCCAGCCGACGGGGAAAAGCCGGGGAGCTGTTTTTT. Translated, it gives CASRRGKAGELFF.

J is TRBJ2-7 and V is TRBV27, with D tentatively TRBD1 or TRBD2 (5 bases each). V was pared by 6 bases and J by 0 bases, with 21 bases between. CDR1 is MNHEY and CDR2 is SMNVEV in the germline V gene (reference sequence). This CDR3 has 17 residues. CDR3 region: CASRGPGLGRSSYEQYF. In DNA form, the CDR3 reads TGTGCCAGCAGGGGGCCGGGGTTGGGGAGATCCTCCTACGAGCAGTACTTC.

This clonotype turned up a few times. The chain couples TRBV10-3 to TRBJ2-1, with 15 bases fitting TRBD2. The V and J ends lost 6 bases and 7 bases, in that order; junction bases with no gene match: 10. The CDR3 runs to 17 residues. Germline CDR1 is ENHRY and CDR2 is SYGVKD. In nucleotides, the CDR3 is TGTGCCATCAGCGAGACTACGGGACTAGCGGGAGGAAATGAGCAGTTCTTC. Its protein product is CAISETTGLAGGNEQFF.

This clonotype occurred many times. V usage is TRBV12-3 or TRBV12-4 and J usage is TRBJ2-4, with a possible D match to TRBD1 (6 bases). V was cut by 2 bases and J by 0 bases, with 11 bases left in between. This CDR3 spans 16 amino acids. This CDR3 reads CASSLNRAGAKNIQYF. The CDR3 bases are TGTGCCAGCAGTTTAAACAGGGCTGGAGCCAAAAACATTCAGTACTTC.

V usage is TRBV4-1 and J usage is TRBJ2-3; perhaps D is TRBD1 or TRBD2 (5 bases each). V was pared by 6 bases and J by 2 bases, with 15 bases between. Germline V CDR1 and CDR2: MGHRA, YSYEKL. The CDR3 has 15 amino acids. The CDR3 region has the DNA TGCGCCAGCAGGTCGGGACCGTTACTCACAGATACGCAGTATTTT. Protein product: CASRSGPLLTDTQYF.

This clonotype was seen ten or more times. The gene calls are TRBV5-1 and TRBJ2-7; a possible D gene is TRBD2 (5 bases). With 4 bases removed from V and 0 bases from J, the gap between germline ends came to 11 bases. Germline V lookup: CDR1 SGHRS, CDR2 YFSETQ. This CDR3 has 14 amino acids. The CDR3 DNA sequence: TGCGCCAGCAGCCTGGAGGCCGCCTCCTACGAGCAGTACTTC. It encodes CASSLEAASYEQYF.

This clonotype was detected only a few times. The V gene is TRBV4-1, the J gene TRBJ2-7; D may be TRBD2 (5 bases). V was shortened by 1 base and J by 5 bases, with 9 bases between the two germline ends. Germline CDR1 MGHRA, CDR2 YSYEKL. The CDR3 sequence is 13 residues long. In DNA, the CDR3 is TGCGCCAGCAGCCAAGTCCGAGGGAACGAGCAGTACTTC. Translated, it gives CASSQVRGNEQYF.

The rearrangement uses TRBV25-1 and TRBJ1-5; tentatively, D is TRBD1 (6 bases). Trimming cost V 4 bases and J 2 bases, with 12 bases left between them. CDR1 and CDR2 (germline): MGHDK, SYGVNS. The CDR3 contains 15 residues. Here the CDR3 DNA reads TGTGCCAGCAGTGGACTACAGGGCGGCAATCAGCCCCAGCATTTT. Protein sequence: CASSGLQGGNQPQHF.

This clonotype came up a few times. V is TRBV15 and J is TRBJ1-6; TRBD1 might be the D (5 bases). CDR3 length: 13 amino acids. Per the germline V gene, CDR1 is LNHNV and CDR2 is YYDKDF (reference sequence). V lost 0 bases to trimming and J lost 9 bases, with 6 bases between them. The CDR3 DNA is TGTGCCACCAGCAGAGACGGGGGTTCACCCCTCCACTTT. The encoded protein is CATSRDGGSPLHF.

This clonotype was seen ten or more times. The chain is built from TRBV12-3 or TRBV12-4 and TRBJ1-2, with a tentative D call TRBD1 (5 bases). This CDR3 has 15 amino acids. V lost 1 base and J lost 4, with 13 bases in between. The CDR3 protein is CASSLVGGGGYGYTF. DNA for the CDR3: TGTGCCAGCAGTTTAGTTGGCGGTGGGGGCTATGGCTACACCTTC.